One sample yielded the 24 T cell receptor beta chains listed below, sequenced in a study of cytomegalovirus exposure and HLA in healthy donors. The PCR employed 60 Vbeta primers together with 13 Jbeta primers. TCRdb's copy holds only in-frame clones and misses some; the assay was immunoSEQ multiplex PCR. Among about 85,000 clones listed, nearly 80% were seen once. Sequenced material: PBMCs. The receptors shown here come from a woman in her 50s in good health and CMV-seropositive.

This chain uses TRBV27 with TRBJ1-2; TRBD1 aligns across 8 bases. The ends lost 5 bases at V and 9 bases at J; junction bases unmatched: 23. CDR3 length: 18 amino acids. Germline loops: CDR1 MNHEY, CDR2 SMNVEV (reference sequence). The DNA for the CDR3 is TGTGCCAGCAGTCCTTCCAATTTCGACCGACAGGGGAAATTCAGCTACACCTTC. It translates to CASSPSNFDRQGKFSYTF.

The V gene is TRBV14, the J gene TRBJ2-3; tentatively, D is TRBD2 (6 bases). The CDR3 runs 15 residues. Trimming shortened V by 5 bases and J by 0 bases, and 12 bases separated the two germline ends. Germline V CDR1 and CDR2: SGHDN, FVKESK. CDR3 coding DNA: TGTGCCAGCAGCGACGGGACTTCTAGCACAGATACGCAGTATTTT. Encoded protein: CASSDGTSSTDTQYF.

The rearrangement joins TRBV5-1 to TRBJ1-1; TRBD1 might be the D (6 bases). The CDR3 sequence is 16 residues long. Trimming took off 2 bases at V and 4 bases at J, with 18 bases between the two ends. The V gene's germline CDR1 is SGHRS and CDR2 YFSETQ. As DNA, the CDR3 is TGCGCCAGCAGCTTTGCCACAGGTAGGGGGGGCACTGAAGCTTTCTTT. Protein: CASSFATGRGGTEAFF.

The rearrangement uses TRBV6-4 and TRBJ1-2, with D perhaps matching TRBD1 (5 bases). Per the germline V gene, CDR1 is MRHNA and CDR2 is SNTAGT. The CDR3 runs to 13 residues. V lost 2 bases and J 4 bases, leaving 8 bases between the germline ends. The CDR3 sequence: CASSDGGIYGYTF. CDR3 nucleotides: TGTGCCAGCAGTGACGGGGGGATCTATGGCTACACCTTC.

CDR3 amino acids: CASKKTDRCNEKLFF. CDR3 sequence (DNA): TGTGCCAGCAAAAAAACGGACAGGTGTAATGAAAAACTGTTTTTT. The rearrangement links TRBV12-1 to TRBJ1-4; the D call TRBD1 from the table was never checked on the DNA. TRBV12-1 is listed as a pseudogene. This CDR3 is 15 amino acids long.

The genes are TRBV5-1 and TRBJ2-7, with TRBD2 identical over 10 bases. This CDR3 region has 16 residues. In germline, CDR1 is SGHRS, CDR2 YFSETQ. Trimming cost V 0 bases and J 5 bases; bases outside gene matches: 8. Here the CDR3 DNA reads TGCGCCAGCAGCTTGGCGGCAGCGGGGGGGCCGAACGAGCAGTACTTC. This codes for CASSLAAAGGPNEQYF. The entire variable domain, with the rest obtained from reference TRBV5-1 and TRBJ2-7, is as follows: KAGVTQTPRYLIKTRGQQVTLSCSPISGHRSVSWYQQTPGQGLQFLFEYFSETQRNKGNFPGRFSGRQFSNSRSEMNVSTLELGDSALYLCASSLAAAGGPNEQYFGPGTRLTVT.

This clone was recorded once. This chain uses TRBV19 with TRBJ2-3; 7 bases match TRBD2. V trimming: 4 bases; J trimming: 0 bases; junction bases outside the gene matches: 4. Germline CDR1 is LNHDA and CDR2 is SQIVND (reference sequence). This CDR3 is 15 amino acids long. CDR3 sequence reads: CASSTLAASTDTQYF. As DNA, the CDR3 is TGTGCCAGTAGTACCCTAGCGGCTAGCACAGATACGCAGTATTTT.

This sequence joins TRBV2 and TRBJ2-2; 8 bases match TRBD2. Losses at the gene ends were 8 bases for V and 4 bases for J; bases not matched to a gene: 3. There are 13 residues in the CDR3. Per germline, CDR1 SNHLY and CDR2 FYNNEI. The CDR3 DNA is TGTGCCAGCGCCGGGGGGGGCACCGGGGAGCTGTTTTTT. Its protein product is CASAGGGTGELFF.

The V gene is TRBV7-9, the J gene TRBJ2-5; 10 positions agree with TRBD1. The CDR3 sequence is 15 residues long. Germline CDR1 is SEHNR and CDR2 is FQNEAQ (reference sequence). The junction had 4 bases not matched to a gene; V was cut back by 4 bases and J by 2 bases. The chain's CDR3 is CASSSGQGGQETQYF. Here the CDR3 DNA reads TGTGCCAGCAGCTCCGGACAGGGGGGTCAAGAGACCCAGTACTTC.

The table lists this clone with a count of one. V and J are TRBV5-1 and TRBJ2-5; weak D call: TRBD2 (7 bases). The CDR3 extends over 13 amino acids. Looked up from germline, CDR1 is SGHRS and CDR2 is YFSETQ. The V and J ends lost 2 bases and 5 bases respectively, with 10 bases between them. CDR3: CASSFGGLETQYF. The CDR3 DNA reads TGCGCCAGCAGCTTCGGGGGGCTGGAGACCCAGTACTTC.

The chain links TRBV9 to TRBJ2-1; TRBD2 is a possible D gene (7 bases). V dropped 3 bases and J dropped 3 bases, with 13 bases sitting between them. The V gene's germline CDR1 is SGDLS and CDR2 YYNGEE. This CDR3 is 15 amino acids long. This chain's CDR3 is CASSEGGGYYNEQFF. The CDR3 DNA reads TGTGCCAGCAGCGAGGGCGGGGGCTACTACAATGAGCAGTTCTTC.

This chain links TRBV5-1 with TRBJ2-3; 9 nucleotides agree with TRBD1. V was pared by 1 base and J by 7 bases, with 4 bases of the junction left unmatched. Germline CDR1 reads SGHRS; CDR2 reads YFSETQ. CDR3 length: 14 residues. The CDR3 is CASSLRTGENTQYF. The DNA of the CDR3 is TGCGCCAGCAGCTTGCGGACAGGGGAAAATACGCAGTATTTT.

This chain links TRBV5-1 with TRBJ1-1, with a possible D match to TRBD1 (5 bases). The germline CDR1 and CDR2 sequences are SGHRS and YFSETQ. This CDR3 comprises 14 residues. V gave up 0 bases and J gave up 8 bases, with 14 bases separating them. The CDR3 nucleotides read TGCGCCAGCAGCTTGGGGGGGGTGCGGGTAGAAGCTTTCTTT. Translation: CASSLGGVRVEAFF.

V gene TRBV6-5 combines with J gene TRBJ2-1, with 12 bases that match TRBD2. V was clipped by 2 bases and J by 10 bases; unmatched bases: 3. CDR3 length: 14 residues. The germline V gene encodes CDR1 MNHEY and CDR2 SVGAGI. The CDR3 spells CASSYVGTSGEQFF. The DNA for the CDR3 is TGTGCCAGCAGTTACGTAGGGACTAGCGGGGAGCAGTTCTTC.

The CDR3 DNA sequence: TGTGCCAGCAGCTCGTCATCTCAGGGAAACTATGGCTACACCTTC. This codes for CASSSSSQGNYGYTF. V usage is TRBV13 and J usage is TRBJ1-2; D might be TRBD1 (5 bases). This CDR3 has 15 amino acids. Trimming left V 4 bases short and J 2 bases short, with 14 bases between. Germline V lookup: CDR1 PRHDT, CDR2 FYEKMQ (reference sequence).

The chain has TRBV12-5 and TRBJ2-1; D is possibly TRBD1 (5 bases). Germline lookup yields CDR1 LGHNT and CDR2 FRNRAP. Trimming left V 3 bases short and J 7 bases short, with 7 bases between. CDR3 size: 12 residues. As DNA, the CDR3 is TGTGCTAGTGGTTTAGGGGTAAATGAGCAGTTCTTC. Its protein is CASGLGVNEQFF.

V is TRBV5-8 and J is TRBJ2-1; TRBD2 matches 8 bases. The CDR3 extends over 15 amino acids. Germline-derived CDR1 and CDR2 are SGHTS and YDEGEE. Germline trimming cut 4 bases from V and 7 bases from J; bases unmatched to any gene: 10. The CDR3 bases are TGTGCCAGCAGCCGGGGACTAGGGGTCTTGAATGAGCAGTTCTTC. Amino acid sequence: CASSRGLGVLNEQFF.

The V gene is TRBV6-1, the J gene TRBJ2-1, with D possibly TRBD1 on 6 matching bases. Deletions cut 2 bases from V and 6 bases from J, with 11 bases between. Germline lookup yields CDR1 MNHNS and CDR2 SASEGT. CDR3 length: 14 residues. The CDR3 coding sequence is TGTGCCAGCAGTGAATGGAACAGGGTCAATGAGCAGTTCTTC. It codes for CASSEWNRVNEQFF.

The chain joins TRBV11-3 to TRBJ2-1; no reliable D call. Between the trimmed V and J ends, which lost 5 bases and 2 bases, there was a span of 4 bases. This CDR3 is 12 amino acids long. Germline CDR1 is SGHNT and CDR2 is YENEEA. DNA for the CDR3: TGTGCCAGCAGCCCCACCTACAATGAGCAGTTCTTC. Translating it yields CASSPTYNEQFF. Full variable domain (rest looked up from reference TRBV11-3 and TRBJ2-1): EAGVVQSPRYKIIEKKQPVAFWCNPISGHNTLYWYLQNLGQGPELLIRYENEEAVDDSQLPKDRFSAERLKGVDSTLKIQPAELGDSAVYLCASSPTYNEQFFGPGTRLTVL.

The chain has TRBV29-1 and TRBJ1-1; D not certain. Germline V gene lookup returns CDR1 SQVTM and CDR2 ANQGSEA. Trimming pared 7 bases from V and 1 base from J, leaving 16 bases between. The CDR3 has 14 residues. The CDR3 sequence is CSAANNLRNTEAFF. The CDR3 DNA follows: TGCAGCGCCGCGAATAATCTGAGGAACACTGAAGCTTTCTTT. Based on the CDR3 plus reference TRBV29-1 and TRBJ1-1, the full variable domain is SAVISQKPSRDICQRGTSLTIQCQVDSQVTMMFWYRQQPGQSLTLIATANQGSEATYESGFVIDKFPISRPNLTFSTLTVSNMSPEDSSIYLCSAANNLRNTEAFFGQGTRLTVV.

This clone was counted a single time. V gene TRBV10-1 combines with J gene TRBJ2-7, with 7 positions matching TRBD1. This CDR3 comprises 14 residues. V shed 6 bases, J shed 7 bases, and the junction held 12 bases outside the gene matches. CDR1 WNHNN and CDR2 SYGVQD come from the germline V gene (reference sequence). CDR3 DNA sequence: TGCGCCAGCAGCGTGACAGGGTTGTTTCAGGAGCAGTACTTC. Encoded protein: CASSVTGLFQEQYF.

The V call is TRBV5-4, the J call TRBJ2-7; possible D gene TRBD1, 5 bases. The CDR3 sequence is 15 residues long. CDR1 SGHNT and CDR2 YYREEE come from the germline V gene (reference sequence). With 0 bases removed from V and 2 bases from J, the gap between germline ends came to 12 bases. This CDR3 is CASSLGRGLTYEQYV. CDR3 DNA sequence: TGTGCCAGCAGCTTGGGAAGGGGCCTCACCTACGAGCAGTACGTC.

This chain joins TRBV10-1 and TRBJ2-1; no firm D call. The V end was cut by 0 bases, the J end by 0 bases, with 6 bases between. The germline CDR1 and CDR2 sequences are WNHNN and SYGVQD (reference sequence). CDR3 length equals 15 residues. CDR3 bases: TGCGCCAGCAGTGAGTCGTCGAGCTCCTACAATGAGCAGTTCTTC. Translated: CASSESSSSYNEQFF.

The gene calls are TRBV20-1 and TRBJ2-7; D gene unclear. CDR3 length: 11 residues. Germline values: CDR1 DFQATT, CDR2 SNEGSKA (reference sequence). V was shortened by 4 bases and J by 3 bases, with 7 bases between the two germline ends. The CDR3 is CSANRDYEQYF. Written as DNA, the CDR3 is TGCAGTGCTAACAGAGACTACGAGCAGTACTTC.